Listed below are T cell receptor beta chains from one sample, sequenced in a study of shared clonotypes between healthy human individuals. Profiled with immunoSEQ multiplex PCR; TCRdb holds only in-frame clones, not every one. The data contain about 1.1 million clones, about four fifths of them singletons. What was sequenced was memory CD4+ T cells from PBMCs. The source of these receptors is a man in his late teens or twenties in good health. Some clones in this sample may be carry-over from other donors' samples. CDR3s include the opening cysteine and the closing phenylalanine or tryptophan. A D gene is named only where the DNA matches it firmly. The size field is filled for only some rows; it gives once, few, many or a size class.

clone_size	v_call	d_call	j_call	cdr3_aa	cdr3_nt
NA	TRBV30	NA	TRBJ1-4	CAWSISSSEKLFF	TGTGCCTGGAGTATAAGCTCATCTGAAAAACTGTTTTTT
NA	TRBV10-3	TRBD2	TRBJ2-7	CAISGFSREAYEQYF	TGTGCCATCAGTGGTTTCTCCCGGGAGGCCTACGAGCAGTACTTC
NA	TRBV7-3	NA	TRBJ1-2	CASSLKGTYGYTF	TGTGCCAGCAGCTTAAAAGGGACCTATGGCTACACCTTC
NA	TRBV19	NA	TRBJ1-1	CASTPYATAAEAFF	TGTGCCAGTACTCCCTACGCAACGGCGGCTGAAGCTTTCTTT
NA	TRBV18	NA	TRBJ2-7	CASSGTATDFGYEQYF	TGTGCCAGCTCGGGGACTGCGACAGACTTTGGGTACGAGCAGTACTTC
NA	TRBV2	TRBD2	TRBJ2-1	CASTMGLADYNEQFF	TGTGCCAGCACCATGGGACTAGCCGACTACAATGAGCAGTTCTTC
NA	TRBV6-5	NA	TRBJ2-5	CASSLGNNGAETQYF	TGTGCCAGCAGTTTGGGTAACAACGGAGCGGAGACCCAGTACTTC
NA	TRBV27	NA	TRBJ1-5	CASKARREPPQHF	TGTGCCAGCAAGGCGCGGCGCGAGCCGCCCCAGCATTTT
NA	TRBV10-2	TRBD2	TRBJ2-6	CASSDPGRESTGANVLTF	TGCGCCAGCAGTGACCCGGGGAGGGAGAGCACTGGGGCCAACGTCCTGACTTTC
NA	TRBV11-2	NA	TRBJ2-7	CASTLTIGGTAYEQYF	TGTGCCAGCACCCTCACCATAGGAGGGACAGCCTACGAGCAGTACTTC
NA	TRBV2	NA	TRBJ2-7	CASSERLAPFYEQYF	TGTGCCAGCAGTGAGAGGCTAGCGCCTTTCTACGAGCAGTACTTC
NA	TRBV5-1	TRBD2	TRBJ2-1	CASSTGLAAYNEQFF	TGCGCCAGCAGCACCGGACTAGCGGCATACAATGAGCAGTTCTTC
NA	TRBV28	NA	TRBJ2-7	CASSPNAGNEQYF	TGTGCCAGCAGTCCAAACGCCGGGAACGAGCAGTACTTC
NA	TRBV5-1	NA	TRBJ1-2	CASSLSAGSSTFYGYTF	TGCGCCAGCAGCTTGAGTGCAGGGTCCTCCACTTTTTATGGCTACACCTTC
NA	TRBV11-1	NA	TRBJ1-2	CASSLISQAAGYTF	TGTGCCAGCAGCTTAATCAGTCAGGCGGCCGGCTACACCTTC
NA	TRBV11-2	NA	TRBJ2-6	CASSSDSSGANVLTF	TGTGCCAGCAGCTCTGACAGCTCTGGGGCCAACGTCCTGACTTTC
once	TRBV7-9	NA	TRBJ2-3	CASSAKTSTDTQYF	TGTGCCAGCAGCGCTAAGACTAGCACAGATACGCAGTATTTT
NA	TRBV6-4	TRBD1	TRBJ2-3	CASSPGQGVPTQYF	TGTGCCAGCAGCCCGGGACAGGGCGTTCCTACGCAGTATTTT
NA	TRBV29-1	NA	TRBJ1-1	CSVGGGARTEAFF	TGCAGCGTTGGTGGAGGGGCGCGTACTGAAGCTTTCTTT
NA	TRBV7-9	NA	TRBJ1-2	CASSLDGQNYGYTF	TGTGCCAGCAGCTTAGACGGACAAAACTATGGCTACACCTTC
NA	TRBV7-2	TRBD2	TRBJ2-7	CASSSIAGGGYEQYF	TGTGCCAGCAGCAGTATAGCGGGAGGGGGCTACGAGCAGTACTTC
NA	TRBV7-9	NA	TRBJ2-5	CASSFPAKETQYF	TGTGCCAGCAGCTTCCCGGCCAAAGAGACCCAGTACTTC
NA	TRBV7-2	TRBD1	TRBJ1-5	CASSYRDRGLGPQHF	TGTGCCAGCAGCTACCGGGACAGGGGCCTGGGACCCCAGCATTTT
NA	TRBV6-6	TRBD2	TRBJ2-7	CASSPLAGVSHEQYF	TGTGCCAGCAGTCCCCTAGCGGGAGTTTCCCACGAGCAGTACTTC
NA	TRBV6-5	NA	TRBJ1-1	CASSRHRYNTEAFF	TGTGCCAGCAGCCGACACAGGTACAACACTGAAGCTTTCTTT
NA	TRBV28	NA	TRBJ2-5	CASNKRWGQETQYF	TGTGCCAGCAATAAAAGGTGGGGGCAAGAGACCCAGTACTTC
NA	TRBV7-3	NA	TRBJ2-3	CASSLIVSSDTQYF	TGTGCCAGCAGCTTAATAGTGAGCAGTGATACGCAGTATTTT
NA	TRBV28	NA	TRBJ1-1	CASSPLKWGTEAFF	TGTGCCAGCAGTCCCCTTAAATGGGGAACTGAAGCTTTCTTT
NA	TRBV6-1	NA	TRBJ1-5	CASSGLGTGGRYPQHF	TGTGCCAGCAGTGGCTTAGGGACCGGGGGCAGGTACCCCCAGCATTTT
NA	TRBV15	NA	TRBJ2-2	CATRQDSLPTGELFF	TGTGCCACCAGACAGGACAGCCTTCCGACCGGGGAGCTGTTTTTT
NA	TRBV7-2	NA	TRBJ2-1	CASTGQASYNEQFF	TGTGCCAGCACCGGACAAGCCTCCTACAATGAGCAGTTCTTC
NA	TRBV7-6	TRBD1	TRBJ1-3	CASSSAGRDRGPSGNTIYF	TGTGCCAGCAGCTCCGCGGGGAGGGACAGGGGCCCCTCTGGAAACACCATATATTTT
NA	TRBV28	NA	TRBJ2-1	CASSLSRDQQFF	TGTGCCAGCAGTTTATCACGGGACCAGCAGTTCTTC
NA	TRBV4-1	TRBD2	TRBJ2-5	CASSQDGASGISKTQYF	TGCGCCAGCAGCCAAGATGGGGCTAGCGGGATTAGTAAGACCCAGTACTTC
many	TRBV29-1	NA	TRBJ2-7	CSVGAGREPYEQYF	TGCAGCGTGGGGGCTGGGCGGGAACCCTACGAGCAGTACTTC
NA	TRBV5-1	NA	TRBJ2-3	CASSWAPGTDTQYF	TGCGCCAGCAGCTGGGCGCCAGGCACAGATACGCAGTATTTT
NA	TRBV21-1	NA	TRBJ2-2	CASSGTGDTGELFF	TGTGCCAGCAGCGGGACAGGAGACACCGGGGAGCTGTTTTTT
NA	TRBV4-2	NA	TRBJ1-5	CASSQVLAEGDQPQHF	TGTGCCAGCAGCCAAGTATTGGCAGAGGGGGATCAGCCCCAGCATTTT
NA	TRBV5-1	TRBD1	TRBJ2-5	CASSKGTGQETQYF	TGCGCCAGCAGCAAAGGGACAGGGCAGGAGACCCAGTACTTC
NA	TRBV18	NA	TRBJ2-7	CASSPTSDEQYF	TGTGCCAGCTCACCAACGAGCGACGAGCAGTACTTC
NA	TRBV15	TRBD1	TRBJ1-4	CATSTIRTGGNGKLFF	TGTGCCACCAGCACCATAAGGACAGGGGGCAACGGAAAACTGTTTTTT
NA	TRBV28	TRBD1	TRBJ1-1	CASSLWTGGRAFF	TGTGCCAGCAGTTTATGGACAGGGGGCCGAGCTTTCTTT